A single sample is the source of the 13 T cell receptor beta chains below, sequenced in a study of T cells expressing NK-cell markers. TCRdb re-analyzed the 5' RACE reads; it lists each CDR3 protein once, without DNA. This sample's table reports a few hundred thousand distinct CDR3 sequences. The sequencing input was blood T cells: a sorted CD56 or NKG2C T cell subset, CD4+ or CD8+ T cells, or bulk PBMC T cells (not recorded which). These receptors were collected from a man aged 18-69 years in good health.

The CDR3 region is CSARSSGGRFTDTQYF. The rearrangement uses TRBV20-1 and TRBJ2-3; TCRdb's D gene call, TRBD1, goes unchecked for lack of DNA. The CDR3 contains 16 residues. Germline CDR1 reads DFQATT; CDR2 reads SNEGSKA (reference sequence).

V usage is TRBV11-1 and J usage is TRBJ2-7; the TCRdb call, TRBD1, lacks DNA for checking. The CDR3 loop spans 15 amino acids. Germline V gene data show CDR1 as SGHAT and CDR2 as FQDESV (reference sequence). CDR3: CASSFRGGPPEEQYF.

The V gene is TRBV20-1, the J gene TRBJ2-1; as DNA is missing, the TRBD2 call by TCRdb cannot be tested. This CDR3 is 14 amino acids long. Germline V gene lookup returns CDR1 DFQATT and CDR2 SNEGSKA (reference sequence). CDR3 in amino acids: CSARASKGLNEQFF.

This chain uses TRBV4-1 with TRBJ2-4; the TCRdb call, TRBD2, lacks DNA for checking. The CDR3 is made up of 20 amino acids. The germline CDR1 and CDR2 sequences are MGHRA and YSYEKL. This CDR3 reads CASSLIAGAPLVLAKNIQYF.

The V and J genes are TRBV7-9 and TRBJ2-7; TCRdb lists TRBD2, though no DNA is available to test this call. Germline V gene lookup returns CDR1 SEHNR and CDR2 FQNEAQ (reference sequence). The CDR3 runs to 15 residues. The chain's CDR3 is CASSYRGTTRSEQYF.

The chain combines TRBV11-2 with TRBJ2-2; TCRdb's D call, TRBD1, is unchecked because there is no DNA. The CDR3 totals 16 residues. Germline values: CDR1 SGHAT, CDR2 FQNNGV. CDR3: CASSSAGGVNTGELFF.

The chain recombines TRBV7-9 with TRBJ1-5; TCRdb names TRBD1, which stays unverified in the absence of DNA. Looked up from germline, CDR1 is SEHNR and CDR2 is FQNEAQ (reference sequence). The CDR3 has 15 residues. The CDR3 protein is CASSLTTGINQPQHF.

CDR3 protein: CATSGPQGAVGNTEAFF. This chain joins TRBV24-1 and TRBJ1-1; TCRdb's D call of TRBD1 is untestable without DNA. Looked up from germline, CDR1 is KGHDR and CDR2 is SFDVKD. The CDR3 runs 17 residues.

V and J are TRBV7-2 and TRBJ1-2; TCRdb's D gene call, TRBD1, goes unchecked for lack of DNA. The CDR3 loop spans 15 amino acids. Per germline, CDR1 SGHTA and CDR2 FQGNSA. CDR3 loop: CASSLFGTGVNGYTF.

The chain joins TRBV5-6 to TRBJ1-2. CDR1 and CDR2 (germline): SGHDT, YYEEEE. This CDR3 spans 12 amino acids. CDR3 region: CASSSTRYGYTF.

The chain carries TRBV7-3 and TRBJ2-2. The CDR3 length is 15 residues. Per germline, CDR1 SGHTA and CDR2 FQGTGA. CDR3 protein: CASSLGAMRTGELFF.

CDR3 loop: CSARWPTNEQFF. V gene TRBV20-1 combines with J gene TRBJ2-1. Germline V gene lookup returns CDR1 DFQATT and CDR2 SNEGSKA (reference sequence). The length of the CDR3 is 12 residues.

V usage is TRBV6-6 and J usage is TRBJ2-5; TCRdb calls TRBD1, which cannot be checked without DNA. The germline CDR1 and CDR2 sequences are MNHNY and SVGAGI (reference sequence). The CDR3 totals 13 residues. CDR3 sequence: CASCYQGVETQYF.